These 8 T cell receptor beta chains originate from one sample sequenced in a study of human T cells and chemical hapten exposure (dated by TCRdb to the early 2020s). Total RNA was isolated from unfractionated whole blood collected in Tempus Blood RNA tubes. The protocol used for the library was 5' RACE. This sample was sequenced with an Illumina MiSeq. TCRdb ran its own pipeline on the public reads, namely fastp trimming at Q25 and MiXCR clone calling, and kept in-frame beta chains. Rows are unified per CDR3 protein, each entry keeping the most common DNA and genes. Within this sample are around 100,000 distinct CDR3 sequences, with approximately 19% of them counted one time only. The top ten clones comprise around 2.8% of the sample. The source of these receptors is a human donor in good health.

The chain joins TRBV30 to TRBJ1-5, with D maybe TRBD1 (6 bases). In germline, CDR1 is GTSNPN, CDR2 SVGIG (reference sequence). This CDR3 region has 13 residues. Between the trimmed V and J ends, which lost 0 bases and 8 bases, there was a span of 11 bases. CDR3 amino acids: CAWSVEEGEPQHF. The CDR3, as DNA: TGTGCCTGGAGTGTAGAGGAGGGGGAGCCCCAGCATTTT.

This chain joins TRBV12-3 or TRBV12-4 and TRBJ2-3; tentatively, D is TRBD1 or TRBD2 (5 bases each). The CDR3 sequence is 17 residues long. V was cut by 2 bases and J by 0 bases, with 15 bases left in between. The CDR3 region is CASSLYGAVASTDTQYF. Here the CDR3 DNA reads TGTGCCAGCAGTTTATACGGGGCGGTGGCTAGCACAGATACGCAGTATTTT.

This chain links TRBV29-1 with TRBJ1-1; D unresolved. The V gene's germline CDR1 is SQVTM and CDR2 ANQGSEA. The CDR3 loop spans 11 amino acids. The V end was cut by 3 bases, the J end by 4 bases, with 6 bases between. Here the CDR3 reads CSVDVFTEAFF. In DNA, the CDR3 is TGCAGCGTTGATGTGTTCACTGAAGCTTTCTTT.

The rearrangement links TRBV7-9 to TRBJ2-7; 7 bases are a match to TRBD2. CDR3 length equals 14 residues. The germline gives CDR1 SEHNR, CDR2 FQNEAQ (reference sequence). V dropped 5 bases and J dropped 7; count of bases not matched to a gene: 11. The CDR3 DNA follows: TGTGCCAGCAGCCCTCTAGCGGACGCCCGTGAGCAGTACTTC. Translating it yields CASSPLADAREQYF.

This clonotype has more than one count but fewer than ten. CDR3: CASSRAERQFF. DNA of the CDR3: TGTGCCAGCAGCCGCGCGGAAAGGCAGTTCTTC. This chain connects TRBV7-2 to TRBJ2-1; D remains unclear. Trimming stripped 5 bases from V and 12 bases from J, with 11 bases between. In germline, CDR1 is SGHTA, CDR2 FQGNSA. The CDR3 length is 11 residues.

A few counts support this clonotype. The chain combines TRBV20-1 with TRBJ2-7; D remains ambiguous. The V gene lost 6 bases and the J gene lost 2 bases, with 17 bases spanning the gap. The V gene's germline CDR1 is DFQATT and CDR2 SNEGSKA (reference sequence). The CDR3 spans 14 residues. CDR3 sequence (DNA): TGCAGTGCACGGGTGTCCTACAATACCTACGAGCAGTACTTC. It yields the protein CSARVSYNTYEQYF.

This chain joins TRBV20-1 and TRBJ2-1; 7 bases align to TRBD1. J lost 4 bases, V lost 5 bases, and 5 bases had no gene match. CDR1 DFQATT and CDR2 SNEGSKA come from the germline V gene (reference sequence). The CDR3 is made up of 13 amino acids. CDR3 in DNA: TGCAGTGCTCCGGACAGGACTTACAATGAGCAGTTCTTC. Its protein product is CSAPDRTYNEQFF.

This clonotype has ten or more counts. The chain combines TRBV6-5 with TRBJ2-2; 8 bases align to TRBD1. The germline V gene has CDR1 MNHEY and CDR2 SVGAGI. There are 17 residues in the CDR3. J was trimmed by 6 bases and V by 6 bases; bases with no gene match: 15. This chain's CDR3 is CASRDLDRGRWAGELFF. For the CDR3, the DNA is TGTGCCAGCAGGGACCTCGACAGGGGACGGTGGGCCGGGGAGCTGTTTTTT.